The 31 T cell receptor beta chains below come from one sample, sequenced in a study of CD8 T cells in ankylosing spondylitis (dated by TCRdb to 2016 to 2017). The receptor library was made with 5' RACE. The listed sequencing device is Illumina HiSeq 2500. TCRdb's own reprocessing of the public reads used fastp at Q25 and MiXCR and kept productive beta chains. All rows with the same CDR3 protein become a single entry with the most common DNA and genes. The sample table shows more than 150,000 distinct CDR3 sequences, and 15% to 20% are seen once. More than 3.5% of the sample lies in the top ten. Sequenced material: blood, either unsorted or a sorted T cell fraction (not recorded which). These receptors all stem from a male donor aged 5-29 years with ankylosing spondylitis or in good health (not recorded which). Donor details come from another sample of the same person, matched by shared clones.

This clonotype occurred a few times. The chain employs TRBV7-2 and TRBJ1-1; TRBD1 aligns across 7 bases. The germline V gene has CDR1 SGHTA and CDR2 FQGNSA. V trimming: 5 bases; J trimming: 6 bases; junction bases outside the gene matches: 9. CDR3 size: 14 residues. The CDR3 protein is CASSPTGLGAEAFF. The DNA for the CDR3 is TGTGCCAGCAGCCCGACAGGGCTGGGCGCTGAAGCTTTCTTT.

This clonotype was picked up many times. The chain joins TRBV18 to TRBJ1-1; 7 bases map to TRBD1. Germline CDR1 KGHSH, CDR2 LQKENI. Unmatched junction bases numbered 7, after V lost 3 bases and J lost 3 bases. The CDR3 is 15 amino acids. CDR3 loop: CASSPLTGSDTEAFF. CDR3 bases: TGTGCCAGCTCACCCCTGACAGGGTCGGACACTGAAGCTTTCTTT.

This clonotype has at least ten counts. J is TRBJ2-2 and V is TRBV27; 7 bases are shared with TRBD2. Germline CDR1 is MNHEY and CDR2 is SMNVEV (reference sequence). The CDR3 runs 18 residues. The J segment lost 4 bases and the V segment lost 3 bases, leaving 14 bases of the junction unmatched. CDR3 coding DNA: TGTGCCAGCAGTTTTACCCCTCTGGCGGGAGAACTCACCGGGGAGCTGTTTTTT. This gives the protein CASSFTPLAGELTGELFF.

This clonotype showed up many times. The chain links TRBV7-9 to TRBJ2-5; 7 positions match TRBD1. V dropped 5 bases and J dropped 5; count of bases not matched to a gene: 11. Germline lookup yields CDR1 SEHNR and CDR2 FQNEAQ (reference sequence). The CDR3 is made up of 15 amino acids. CDR3: CASSRKPTGWETQYF. The CDR3, as DNA: TGTGCCAGCAGCCGTAAGCCGACAGGGTGGGAGACCCAGTACTTC.

This chain links TRBV29-1 with TRBJ2-1; D call uncertain. Germline V CDR1 and CDR2: SQVTM, ANQGSEA. There are 15 residues in the CDR3. Trimming removed 3 bases at V and 3 bases at J, with 15 bases between. The chain's CDR3 is CSVEGNPLSYNEQFF. The CDR3 DNA follows: TGCAGCGTTGAGGGAAACCCGTTAAGCTACAATGAGCAGTTCTTC.

There are many counts of this clonotype. This chain uses TRBV2 with TRBJ2-3, with 9 nucleotides matching TRBD1. Trimming cost V 6 bases and J 2 bases; bases outside gene matches: 3. This CDR3 comprises 14 residues. Germline V CDR1 and CDR2: SNHLY, FYNNEI. The CDR3: CASRGTGLTDTQYF. DNA for the CDR3: TGTGCCAGCAGAGGGACAGGGCTCACAGATACGCAGTATTTT.

This clonotype showed up many times. The CDR3 nucleotides are TGTGCCAGCAGACAAACCGGGAGACCCTACGAGCAGTACTTC. It codes for CASRQTGRPYEQYF. The chain employs TRBV6-5 and TRBJ2-7, with D maybe TRBD2 (6 bases). The CDR3 consists of 14 residues. Looked up from germline, CDR1 is MNHEY and CDR2 is SVGAGI. With 6 bases removed from V and 2 bases from J, the gap between germline ends came to 14 bases.

This clonotype has at least ten counts. The chain links TRBV4-2 to TRBJ1-2, with 12 bases that match TRBD1. Germline loops: CDR1 LGHNA, CDR2 YNFKEQ. The CDR3 runs 16 residues. V gave up 2 bases and J gave up 6 bases; unmatched junction bases: 7. CDR3 in DNA: TGTGCCAGCAGCCAACCCGGGACAGGGGGCGAAGATGGCTACACCTTC. Protein sequence: CASSQPGTGGEDGYTF.

There are many counts of this clonotype. The rearrangement uses TRBV7-2 and TRBJ2-1; 14 nucleotides agree with TRBD2. In germline, CDR1 is SGHTA, CDR2 FQGNSA. The CDR3 totals 17 residues. The V segment lost 0 bases and the J segment 7 bases; nucleotides outside the gene matches: 5. The CDR3 DNA sequence: TGTGCCAGCAGCTTAGCCGGGACTAGCGGGAGTTTTAATGAGCAGTTCTTC. Translating it yields CASSLAGTSGSFNEQFF.

The chain is built from TRBV6-2 or TRBV6-3 and TRBJ1-5, with D perhaps matching TRBD1 (5 bases). CDR3 length: 16 residues. Trimming took 0 bases from V and 1 from J, leaving 10 bases between them. Per the germline V gene, CDR1 is MNHEY and CDR2 is SVGEGT. The CDR3 here is CASSYSGRTSNQPQHF. CDR3 in DNA: TGTGCCAGCAGTTACTCGGGGCGGACCAGCAATCAGCCCCAGCATTTT.

J is TRBJ2-4 and V is TRBV2; 8 bases align to TRBD1. Germline values: CDR1 SNHLY, CDR2 FYNNEI. The CDR3 loop spans 17 amino acids. Germline trimming cut 2 bases from V and 3 bases from J; bases unmatched to any gene: 9. CDR3 sequence: CASSESRTGSVKNIQYF. The CDR3 bases are TGTGCCAGCAGTGAATCTCGGACAGGGTCGGTCAAAAACATTCAGTACTTC.

The chain uses TRBV6-2 or TRBV6-3 and TRBJ2-1; no clear D. Germline CDR1 reads MNHEY; CDR2 reads SVGEGT. V lost 4 bases and J lost 6, with 16 bases in between. There are 15 residues in the CDR3. The CDR3 bases are TGTGCCAGCAGTTTTATCGGCTCCTCAGGCAATGAGCAGTTCTTC. Its protein product is CASSFIGSSGNEQFF.

Many counts were recorded for this clonotype. The chain couples TRBV18 to TRBJ1-2; tentatively, D is TRBD1 (5 bases). V was clipped by 5 bases and J by 2 bases, with 12 bases between them. There are 14 residues in the CDR3. CDR1 is KGHSH and CDR2 is LQKENI in the germline V gene. CDR3 nucleotides: TGTGCCAGCTCATTTAAGGGGAGCAACTATGGCTACACCTTC. Translation gives CASSFKGSNYGYTF.

This clonotype has ten or more counts. This rearrangement joins TRBV10-3 to TRBJ2-7; D remains unclear. Trimming removed 4 bases at V and 7 bases at J, with 11 bases between. There are 12 residues in the CDR3. Germline-derived CDR1 and CDR2 are ENHRY and SYGVKD. The CDR3 loop reads CAISVSGQEQYF. In DNA, the CDR3 is TGTGCCATCAGTGTTTCAGGTCAAGAGCAGTACTTC.

A few counts support this clonotype. This chain joins TRBV20-1 and TRBJ2-3, with a possible D match to TRBD1 (5 bases). Germline V gives CDR1 DFQATT, CDR2 SNEGSKA (reference sequence). V dropped 3 bases and J dropped 0 bases, with 13 bases sitting between them. The CDR3 is 15 residues long. Written as DNA, the CDR3 is TGCAGTGCTAGGATAGGGGCGTCTAGCACAGATACGCAGTATTTT. It codes for CSARIGASSTDTQYF.

This clonotype was counted ten times or more. The chain couples TRBV6-5 to TRBJ2-1, with 11 bases that match TRBD2. This CDR3 comprises 14 residues. Germline lookup yields CDR1 MNHEY and CDR2 SVGAGI. The ends lost 7 bases at V and 9 bases at J; junction bases unmatched: 8. CDR3: CASKTLAGVSEQFF. CDR3 sequence (DNA): TGTGCCAGCAAGACACTAGCGGGAGTTAGTGAGCAGTTCTTC.

This clonotype was detected ten times or more. In DNA form, the CDR3 reads TGTGCCATCAGTGACTATCGTAAGAATGAGCAGTTCTTC. It encodes CAISDYRKNEQFF. This chain joins TRBV10-3 and TRBJ2-1, with unresolved D. Trimming removed 3 bases at V and 7 bases at J, with 10 bases between. CDR3 length: 13 residues. Germline CDR1 reads ENHRY; CDR2 reads SYGVKD.

This clonotype was recorded many times. The junction departs from the called germline gene at one end, perhaps through a read error. This chain uses TRBV10-1 with TRBJ2-5; 7 bases align to TRBD1. The CDR3 covers 14 residues. Germline CDR1 is WNHNN and CDR2 is SYGVQD (reference sequence). CDR3 loop: CASRAGTVQGTQYF. As DNA, the CDR3 is TGCGCCAGCAGGGCCGGGACAGTTCAAGGGACCCAGTACTTC.

Many counts were recorded for this clonotype. V and J are TRBV24-1 and TRBJ2-3; 13 bases are shared with TRBD2. This CDR3 is built from 19 residues. Unmatched junction bases numbered 12, after V lost 3 bases and J lost 4 bases. Looked up from germline, CDR1 is KGHDR and CDR2 is SFDVKD. CDR3 sequence (DNA): TGTGCCACCAGTGATCACCTTCGGACTAGCGGGAGCAGGCCAGATACGCAGTATTTT. Residues: CATSDHLRTSGSRPDTQYF.

There are many counts of this clonotype. The CDR3 DNA reads as TGTGCCAGCAGTTACCTCACAGATACGCAGTATTTT. Its translation is CASSYLTDTQYF. The chain is built from TRBV27 and TRBJ2-3; D gene unclear. V lost 4 bases to trimming and J lost 2 bases, with 4 bases between them. Germline V gene data show CDR1 as MNHEY and CDR2 as SMNVEV (reference sequence). There are 12 residues in the CDR3.

This clonotype was seen at least ten times. This chain joins TRBV11-2 and TRBJ1-2; D remains unclear. This CDR3 region has 14 residues. Germline CDR1 is SGHAT and CDR2 is FQNNGV. Deletions cut 0 bases from V and 5 bases from J, with 10 bases between. DNA of the CDR3: TGTGCCAGCAGCTTAGAGGTCGGGCTATATGGCTACACCTTC. This codes for CASSLEVGLYGYTF.

This clonotype was found many times. The chain couples TRBV18 to TRBJ1-2; weak D call: TRBD1 (5 bases). The CDR3 runs to 15 residues. Trimming took 2 bases from V and 8 from J, leaving 18 bases between them. The germline CDR1 and CDR2 sequences are KGHSH and LQKENI. The DNA of the CDR3 is TGTGCCAGCTCACCAAATCCCCTCGGGGGAAAGGGCTACACCTTC. Amino acid sequence: CASSPNPLGGKGYTF.

This clonotype showed up many times. The CDR3: CASSPPLNYGYTF. The CDR3 DNA reads as TGTGCCAGCAGTCCGCCTCTTAACTATGGCTACACCTTC. The chain uses TRBV28 and TRBJ1-2, with D hard to call. Per germline, CDR1 MDHEN and CDR2 SYDVKM. The V gene lost 5 bases and the J gene lost 1 base, with 8 bases spanning the gap. The CDR3 is 13 amino acids.

The chain links TRBV12-3 or TRBV12-4 to TRBJ2-5; D remains ambiguous. The length of the CDR3 is 14 residues. V was shortened by 1 base and J by 1 base, with 7 bases between the two germline ends. CDR3: CASSLGPTQETQYF. DNA for the CDR3: TGTGCCAGCAGTTTAGGCCCTACCCAAGAGACCCAGTACTTC.

This clonotype appeared many times. The V gene is TRBV5-1, the J gene TRBJ2-5; no firm D call. The CDR3 runs 13 residues. With 6 bases removed from V and 4 bases from J, the gap between germline ends came to 13 bases. Germline-derived CDR1 and CDR2 are SGHRS and YFSETQ. The CDR3: CASNEPPLETQYF. For the CDR3, the DNA is TGCGCCAGCAACGAGCCCCCACTAGAGACCCAGTACTTC. Drawing the rest from reference TRBV5-1 and TRBJ2-5, the complete variable domain is KAGVTQTPRYLIKTRGQQVTLSCSPISGHRSVSWYQQTPGQGLQFLFEYFSETQRNKGNFPGRFSGRQFSNSRSEMNVSTLELGDSALYLCASNEPPLETQYFGPGTRLLVL.

This clonotype was picked up many times. This sequence joins TRBV12-3 or TRBV12-4 and TRBJ1-6; D unclear. The CDR3 consists of 14 residues. V dropped 3 bases and J dropped 7 bases, with 10 bases sitting between them. The CDR3: CASSFEDGNSPLHF. DNA for the CDR3: TGTGCCAGCAGTTTTGAGGACGGGAATTCACCCCTCCACTTT.

This clonotype has at least ten counts. This chain uses TRBV6-5 with TRBJ2-3; TRBD2 matches at 7 bases. The trim removed 4 bases at V and 0 bases at J, leaving 10 bases unmatched. The V gene's germline CDR1 is MNHEY and CDR2 SVGAGI. The length of the CDR3 is 17 residues. CDR3 sequence: CASSSTFLADSTDTQYF. The CDR3 region has the DNA TGTGCCAGCAGTTCCACCTTTCTAGCGGATAGCACAGATACGCAGTATTTT.

This clonotype turned up a few times. J is TRBJ1-5 and V is TRBV6-2 or TRBV6-3; D is perhaps TRBD1 (5 bases). V lost 8 bases, J lost 5 bases, and 10 bases lay in between. The germline gives CDR1 MNHEY, CDR2 SVGEGT. The CDR3 has 12 amino acids. The DNA of the CDR3 is TGTGCCAGCGGGGCAGGCCATCAGCCCCAGCATTTT. Translated, it gives CASGAGHQPQHF.

This clonotype was counted many times. The V gene is TRBV29-1, the J gene TRBJ2-3; D ambiguous. This CDR3 has 12 amino acids. V shed 7 bases and J shed 1 base, with 9 bases lying between them. The germline CDR1 and CDR2 sequences are SQVTM and ANQGSEA. For the CDR3, the DNA is TGCAGCGGTTCCCTACGCACAGATACGCAGTATTTT. Translating it yields CSGSLRTDTQYF.

In its sample, this clonotype was seen once. The genes are TRBV7-9 and TRBJ2-7; no firm D call. The V gene's germline CDR1 is SEHNR and CDR2 FQNEAQ (reference sequence). The V end lost 0 bases, the J end lost 3 bases, and 9 bases lay between the germline ends. This CDR3 has 14 amino acids. The CDR3 reads CASSLAAANYEQYF. The CDR3 DNA follows: TGTGCCAGCAGCTTAGCGGCGGCAAACTACGAGCAGTACTTC.

In its sample, this clonotype was seen many times. This sequence joins TRBV24-1 and TRBJ2-3, with 8 bases that match TRBD2. The CDR3 loop spans 17 amino acids. Unmatched junction bases numbered 9, after V lost 3 bases and J lost 2 bases. Germline loops: CDR1 KGHDR, CDR2 SFDVKD. CDR3 sequence reads: CATSDPQERGNTDTQYF. The CDR3 DNA sequence: TGTGCCACCAGTGATCCCCAAGAGCGGGGGAACACAGATACGCAGTATTTT.